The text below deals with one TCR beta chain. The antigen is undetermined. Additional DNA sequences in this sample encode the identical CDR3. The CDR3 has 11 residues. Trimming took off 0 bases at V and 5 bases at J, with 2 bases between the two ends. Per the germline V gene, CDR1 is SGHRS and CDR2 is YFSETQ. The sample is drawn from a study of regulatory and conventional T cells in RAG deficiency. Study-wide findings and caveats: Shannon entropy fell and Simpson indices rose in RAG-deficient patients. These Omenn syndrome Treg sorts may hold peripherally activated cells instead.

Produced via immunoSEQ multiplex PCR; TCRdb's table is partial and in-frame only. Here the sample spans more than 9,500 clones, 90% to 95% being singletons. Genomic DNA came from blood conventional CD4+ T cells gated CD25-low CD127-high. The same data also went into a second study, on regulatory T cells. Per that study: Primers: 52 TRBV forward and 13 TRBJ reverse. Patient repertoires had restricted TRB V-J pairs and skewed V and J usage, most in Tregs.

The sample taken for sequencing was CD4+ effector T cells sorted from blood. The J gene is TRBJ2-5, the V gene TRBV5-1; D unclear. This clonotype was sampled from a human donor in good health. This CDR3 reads CASSLDETQYF. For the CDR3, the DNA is TGCGCCAGCAGCTTGGACGAGACCCAGTACTTC.